This T cell receptor beta chain is drawn from a study of blood T cell repertoires in COVID-19. About the research overall: Samples of COVID-19 (acute and convalescent) were obtained from the United States, Italy and Spain.

In Seattle, patients joined the study during active infection and were tracked longitudinally. Per the original data handling: Scientists estimated how many nucleated cells there were by amplifying reference gene primers. Profiled with immunoSEQ multiplex PCR; TCRdb holds only in-frame clones, not every one. That table gives V, J and clone size, and the DNA gave D and trimming. The data hold 210,000 or so clones, with over 80% observed a single time. This TCR derives from a man aged 25 to 40 with COVID-19, enrolled during active disease. Input material: peripheral blood.

The CDR3 nucleotides read TGTGCCAGCAGTTACTCGTATGCGACAGTCTCCTACGAGCAGTACTTC. Amino acids: CASSYSYATVSYEQYF. The chain recombines TRBV6-5 with TRBJ2-7; tentatively, D is TRBD1 (5 bases). The V gene's germline CDR1 is MNHEY and CDR2 SVGAGI. The V end lost 0 bases, the J end lost 0 bases, and 12 bases lay between the germline ends. CDR3 size: 16 residues.